The 24 T cell receptor beta chains below all came from one sample that was sequenced in a study of radiotherapy plus CTLA-4 blockade in lung cancer. Assay used: immunoSEQ multiplex PCR; TCRdb lists only in-frame clones, some missing. The table records 40,000 to 50,000 clones, about 70% of them present only once. Sequenced here: peripheral blood, sampled from a patient treated with radiotherapy plus ipilimumab. These receptors were obtained from a human donor with non-small cell lung cancer who had stable disease on radiotherapy plus ipilimumab.

This clone is classed as large. The rearrangement links TRBV19 to TRBJ2-7; TRBD2 is a possible D gene (7 bases). The germline CDR1 and CDR2 sequences are LNHDA and SQIVND (reference sequence). This CDR3 comprises 15 residues. The V and J ends lost 1 base and 1 base respectively, with 11 bases between them. Here the CDR3 reads CASSIGRGLSYEQYF. The CDR3 DNA reads as TGTGCCAGTAGTATAGGCAGGGGACTATCCTACGAGCAGTACTTC.

The gene calls are TRBV11-1 and TRBJ2-1, with 13 bases lining up with TRBD2. Germline lookup yields CDR1 SGHAT and CDR2 FQDESV (reference sequence). V was pared by 4 bases and J by 6 bases, with 3 bases of the junction left unmatched. This CDR3 comprises 15 residues. The CDR3 nucleotides read TGTGCCAGCAGCTCGGGACTAGCGGGGTCCAATGAGCAGTTCTTC. Its translation: CASSSGLAGSNEQFF.

The chain couples TRBV29-1 to TRBJ2-5; 7 bases are a match to TRBD2. The germline V gene has CDR1 SQVTM and CDR2 ANQGSEA. J lost 3 bases, V lost 3 bases, and 4 bases had no gene match. This CDR3 is 13 amino acids long. The CDR3: CSVEPGGEETQYF. The CDR3 coding sequence is TGCAGCGTTGAGCCGGGGGGAGAAGAGACCCAGTACTTC.

This chain joins TRBV7-2 and TRBJ2-6, with D possibly TRBD1 on 5 matching bases. The CDR3 runs 15 residues. CDR1 is SGHTA and CDR2 is FQGNSA in the germline V gene. Trimming removed 5 bases at V and 0 bases at J, with 8 bases between. Written as DNA, the CDR3 is TGTGCCAGCAGCCGACAGAACTCTGGGGCCAACGTCCTGACTTTC. Its protein product is CASSRQNSGANVLTF.

V gene TRBV5-1 combines with J gene TRBJ2-3; D is perhaps TRBD1 (6 bases). Germline CDR1 reads SGHRS; CDR2 reads YFSETQ. Trimming shortened V by 0 bases and J by 0 bases, and 8 bases separated the two germline ends. The CDR3 sequence is 15 residues long. The CDR3 is CASSLGGGSTDTQYF. CDR3 DNA sequence: TGCGCCAGCAGCTTGGGAGGGGGAAGCACAGATACGCAGTATTTT.

This clone was seen just once. V usage is TRBV9 and J usage is TRBJ2-7; D is perhaps TRBD1 (6 bases). Germline-derived CDR1 and CDR2 are SGDLS and YYNGEE. This CDR3 is 11 amino acids long. V lost 7 bases and J 3 bases, leaving 8 bases between the germline ends. DNA for the CDR3: TGTGCCAGCGGACAGTACTACGAGCAGTACTTC. The encoded protein is CASGQYYEQYF.

This clone has just a few counts. V is TRBV6-6 and J is TRBJ1-6; weak D call: TRBD1 (5 bases). The CDR3 has 12 amino acids. V gave up 4 bases and J gave up 9 bases, with 7 bases separating them. Germline-derived CDR1 and CDR2 are MNHNY and SVGAGI (reference sequence). The CDR3 loop reads CASSSQGSPLHF. CDR3 DNA: TGTGCCAGCAGTTCCCAGGGTTCACCCCTCCACTTT.

This rearrangement joins TRBV18 to TRBJ1-5; D remains unclear. CDR3 length: 14 amino acids. The V and J ends lost 4 bases and 0 bases respectively, with 7 bases between them. Germline V CDR1 and CDR2: KGHSH, LQKENI. CDR3 residues: CASSQTDSNQPQHF. Written as DNA, the CDR3 is TGTGCCAGCTCACAAACAGATAGCAATCAGCCCCAGCATTTT.

This chain links TRBV5-8 with TRBJ1-5, with D tentatively TRBD1 (5 bases). V was shortened by 0 bases and J by 2 bases, with 12 bases between the two germline ends. The CDR3 consists of 16 residues. Germline V gene lookup returns CDR1 SGHTS and CDR2 YDEGEE. As DNA, the CDR3 is TGTGCCAGCAGCTTGGCTTGGGGAGGGGGCAATCAGCCCCAGCATTTT. Translated: CASSLAWGGGNQPQHF.

This clone showed up just once. The chain links TRBV18 to TRBJ1-6, with a tentative D call TRBD1 (6 bases). CDR3 length: 15 amino acids. Trimming shortened V by 6 bases and J by 10 bases, and 19 bases separated the two germline ends. The germline V gene encodes CDR1 KGHSH and CDR2 LQKENI. In DNA form, the CDR3 reads TGTGCCAGCTCCGCGGGGGGGGGCACAGGATCACCCCTCCACTTT. This translates into CASSAGGGTGSPLHF.

The J gene is TRBJ1-5, the V gene TRBV30; weak D call: TRBD1 (5 bases). V was cut by 2 bases and J by 0 bases, with 17 bases left in between. This CDR3 has 17 residues. Germline-derived CDR1 and CDR2 are GTSNPN and SVGIG (reference sequence). This chain's CDR3 is CAWSKKGGAHSNQPQHF. DNA of the CDR3: TGTGCCTGGAGTAAAAAGGGAGGGGCCCATAGCAATCAGCCCCAGCATTTT.

The chain carries TRBV15 and TRBJ1-4; D unresolved. Germline V gene lookup returns CDR1 LNHNV and CDR2 YYDKDF (reference sequence). V was pared by 7 bases and J by 6 bases, with 12 bases between. The CDR3 extends over 13 amino acids. DNA of the CDR3: TGTGCCACCAACCCGGTCGAAGATGAAAAACTGTTTTTT. Translating gives CATNPVEDEKLFF.

This chain uses TRBV5-4 with TRBJ1-2, with 9 bases fitting TRBD1. J lost 8 bases, V lost 4 bases, and 12 bases had no gene match. The CDR3 has 15 amino acids. In germline, CDR1 is SGHNT, CDR2 YYREEE (reference sequence). The CDR3 sequence: CASSPRDRDYRGYTF. CDR3 nucleotides: TGTGCCAGCAGCCCCCGGGACAGGGATTACCGCGGCTACACCTTC. The entire variable domain, with the rest obtained from reference TRBV5-4 and TRBJ1-2, is as follows: ETGVTQSPTHLIKTRGQQVTLRCSSQSGHNTVSWYQQALGQGPQFIFQYYREEENGRGNFPPRFSGLQFPNYSSELNVNALELDDSALYLCASSPRDRDYRGYTFGSGTRLTVV.

This clone was found a few times. This sequence joins TRBV18 and TRBJ1-1, with D uncertain. CDR3 length: 14 amino acids. V was shortened by 3 bases and J by 3 bases, with 11 bases between the two germline ends. From germline, CDR1 is KGHSH and CDR2 LQKENI. The CDR3, as DNA: TGTGCCAGCTCACCCACGAGAGCGGACACTGAAGCTTTCTTT. Translation: CASSPTRADTEAFF.

The rearrangement links TRBV11-3 to TRBJ1-1; TRBD1 is a possible D gene (5 bases). With 4 bases removed from V and 1 base from J, the gap between germline ends came to 13 bases. The CDR3 sequence is 15 residues long. Per germline, CDR1 SGHNT and CDR2 YENEEA. CDR3 amino acids: CASSSRSGPNTEAFF. The CDR3 DNA follows: TGTGCCAGCAGCTCCCGGTCAGGGCCGAACACTGAAGCTTTCTTT.

The chain has TRBV10-1 and TRBJ1-1; D remains ambiguous. CDR1 WNHNN and CDR2 SYGVQD come from the germline V gene (reference sequence). The CDR3 is 15 amino acids. The V gene lost 6 bases and the J gene lost 2 bases, with 16 bases spanning the gap. CDR3: CASRMSKSSNTEAFF. The CDR3, as DNA: TGCGCCAGCAGGATGAGTAAGAGTTCCAACACTGAAGCTTTCTTT.

This clone has a single count. The V and J genes are TRBV2 and TRBJ2-7; TRBD2 matches at 7 bases. Losses at the gene ends were 5 bases for V and 1 base for J; bases not matched to a gene: 8. The CDR3 runs to 15 residues. Germline V lookup: CDR1 SNHLY, CDR2 FYNNEI. The CDR3 DNA follows: TGTGCCAGCAGTATTCTAGCGGCATCTTCCTACGAGCAGTACTTC. It specifies CASSILAASSYEQYF.

The chain employs TRBV18 and TRBJ1-1, with no clear D. This CDR3 spans 13 amino acids. Germline assignment: CDR1 KGHSH and CDR2 LQKENI. Trimming removed 6 bases at V and 0 bases at J, with 8 bases between. The CDR3 region has the DNA TGTGCCAGCTCTTCGGACTTGAACACTGAAGCTTTCTTT. This sequence encodes CASSSDLNTEAFF.

This chain connects TRBV7-9 to TRBJ2-7; 7 nucleotides agree with TRBD1. CDR1 is SEHNR, CDR2 FQNEAQ, per germline (reference sequence). Trimming removed 3 bases from V and 2 bases from J; junction bases left unmatched: 7. The CDR3 length is 15 residues. The CDR3 DNA sequence: TGTGCCAGCAGCTTGGAGTACAGGGGCACCTACGAGCAGTACTTC. Translation gives CASSLEYRGTYEQYF.

This clone was seen a few times. This chain uses TRBV5-5 with TRBJ2-2, with D possibly being TRBD2 (5 bases). The CDR3 is 16 amino acids. Germline lookup yields CDR1 SGHKS and CDR2 YYEKEE (reference sequence). Trimming removed 4 bases at V and 1 base at J, with 14 bases between. CDR3 nucleotides: TGTGCCAGCAGCCAAGCGGCAGGAGAGAACACCGGGGAGCTGTTTTTT. Translation: CASSQAAGENTGELFF.

The chain is built from TRBV5-6 and TRBJ2-5; 9 nucleotides align to TRBD1. The DNA end favors TRBJ2-7, so the J call may be wrong. CDR3 length: 14 amino acids. The germline CDR1 and CDR2 sequences are SGHDT and YYEEEE. The DNA for the CDR3 is TGTGCCAGCAGTTCAACAGGGGGCGGCAACGAGCAGTACTTC. Translating gives CASSSTGGGNEQYF.

The rearrangement uses TRBV10-1 and TRBJ2-5; possible D gene TRBD2, 6 bases. Per the germline V gene, CDR1 is WNHNN and CDR2 is SYGVQD (reference sequence). V was cut by 6 bases and J by 2 bases, with 10 bases left in between. This CDR3 is 13 amino acids long. CDR3 DNA: TGCGCCAGCAGAGCGGGTGGACAAGAGACCCAGTACTTC. Translating it yields CASRAGGQETQYF.

J is TRBJ2-1 and V is TRBV29-1, with TRBD2 matching over 9 bases. CDR1 is SQVTM, CDR2 ANQGSEA, per germline. The CDR3 contains 19 residues. V shed 7 bases, J shed 0 bases, and the junction held 19 bases outside the gene matches. CDR3 amino acids: CSGLTYGASGKSSYNEQFF. The CDR3 coding sequence is TGCAGCGGTCTAACGTACGGGGCTAGCGGGAAGAGCTCCTACAATGAGCAGTTCTTC.

The chain employs TRBV6-5 and TRBJ2-2; maybe TRBD2 (5 bases). V shed 6 bases and J shed 5 bases, with 10 bases lying between them. CDR3 length equals 13 residues. The germline V gene encodes CDR1 MNHEY and CDR2 SVGAGI. This chain's CDR3 is CASRKPGTGELFF. Written as DNA, the CDR3 is TGTGCCAGCAGAAAACCGGGGACCGGGGAGCTGTTTTTT.